This section outlines one TCR beta chain sequence together with its context. The antigen is not known. The 5'RACE method, run with constant-segment primers, produced TCR alpha and TCR beta cDNA libraries (carrying sample barcodes and UMIs). Using its own MiXCR run on the 5' RACE reads, TCRdb lists one record per CDR3 protein. The sample carries 40,000 to 60,000 distinct CDR3 sequences, around 7% recorded once. The entry originates in a study of T-cell memory formation after mild COVID-19. About the research overall: TCR clusters mostly belonged to single donors.

Study conclusions and caveats: A balance of CD4 and CD8 characterized clones contracting day 15 to 85, whereas later expanders leaned CD4+. SARS-CoV-2 specificity of second-wave clones peaking day 37 was unconfirmed.

Germline CDR1 and CDR2: SEHNR and FQNEAQ (reference sequence). The CDR3 runs to 14 residues. Trimming cost V 5 bases and J 2 bases, with 11 bases left between them. The origin of this receptor is a man in his late teens or twenties who had mild COVID-19 (a few samples of this study predate the infection). Cell type and time point are not known. The sequenced sample consisted of PBMCs or a T cell subset sorted from them (not recorded which). V is TRBV7-9 and J is TRBJ2-3; D gene ambiguous. The CDR3 sequence: CASSPYLNTDTQYF. For the CDR3, the DNA is TGTGCCAGCAGCCCCTATCTGAACACAGATACGCAGTATTTT.